These T cell receptor beta chains were read from a single sample in a study of blood T cell repertoires in COVID-19. The repertoire was sequenced with immunoSEQ multiplex PCR; TCRdb's copy has only in-frame clones and lacks some. The table lists roughly 160,000 clones, 80% to 90% of them singletons. The sample comprised peripheral blood. The receptors derive from a man aged 55 to 69 with acute or convalescent COVID-19. CDR3s include the opening cysteine and the closing phenylalanine or tryptophan. A D gene is named only where the DNA matches it firmly. Size is omitted from some rows. Given values are once, few, many or a class for expanded clones.

>TRBD1|NA|TRBV27|TRBJ1-2
CASSLRDRVSGYTF
TGTGCCAGCAGTTTAAGGGACAGGGTTAGTGGCTACACCTTC
>TRBD1|NA|TRBV6-5|TRBJ2-4
CASSRTGLKNIQYF
TGTGCCAGCAGTCGGACAGGGCTTAAAAACATTCAGTACTTC
>TRBD1|NA|TRBV5-4|TRBJ2-5
CASSSAGGRETQYF
TGTGCCAGCAGCTCGGCAGGGGGCAGGGAGACCCAGTACTTC
>NA|few|TRBV6-5|TRBJ2-2
CASRPQQYNTGELFF
TGTGCCAGCAGACCCCAACAGTATAACACCGGGGAGCTGTTTTTT
>TRBD1|NA|TRBV28|TRBJ1-5
CASSPTGGVEGQPQHF
TGTGCCAGCAGTCCGACAGGGGGAGTTGAAGGTCAGCCCCAGCATTTT
>NA|few|TRBV6-5|TRBJ1-1
CASSLTGNQNTEAFF
TGTGCCAGCAGTTTGACAGGAAACCAGAACACTGAAGCTTTCTTT
>TRBD2|NA|TRBV25-1|TRBJ2-7
CASSEWPSGSYEQYF
TGTGCCAGCAGTGAATGGCCTAGCGGCTCCTACGAGCAGTACTTC
>NA|NA|TRBV1|TRBJ2-3
CTSSQERPAGCLTDTQYF
TGCACCAGCAGCCAAGAGAGGCCAGCGGGATGCCTCACAGATACGCAGTATTTT
>NA|NA|TRBV3-1/TRBV3-2|TRBJ2-1
CASSLGGANYNEQFF
TGTGCCAGCAGCCTAGGGGGGGCGAATTACAATGAGCAGTTCTTC
>TRBD1|NA|TRBV6-5|TRBJ1-6
CASSSGQVNNSPLHF
TGTGCCAGCAGTTCAGGACAGGTTAATAATTCACCCCTCCACTTT
>NA|few|TRBV7-3|TRBJ2-1
CASSLTGGSYNEQFF
TGTGCCAGCAGCTTAACTGGCGGCTCCTACAATGAGCAGTTCTTC
>TRBD1|few|TRBV10-3|TRBJ2-7
CAIRGTGYPYEQYF
TGTGCCATCCGAGGGACAGGGTACCCCTACGAGCAGTACTTC
>TRBD1|NA|TRBV5-1|TRBJ2-2
CASSLDPGQGTGELFF
TGCGCCAGCAGCTTGGATCCCGGACAGGGGACCGGGGAGCTGTTTTTT
>NA|NA|TRBV18|TRBJ2-1
CASSAGRYNEQFF
TGTGCCAGCTCAGCCGGGAGATACAATGAGCAGTTCTTC
>NA|NA|TRBV7-3|TRBJ1-6
CASSLTSDGYSPLHF
TGTGCCAGCAGCTTAACTAGCGACGGCTATTCACCCCTCCACTTT
>TRBD1|NA|TRBV7-9|TRBJ2-7
CASSRATGGGEQYF
TGTGCCAGCAGCCGCGCGACAGGGGGCGGCGAGCAGTACTTC
>NA|NA|TRBV5-1|TRBJ1-1
CASSLAIDTEAFF
TGCGCCAGCAGCTTGGCTATTGATACTGAAGCTTTCTTT
>TRBD2|NA|TRBV24-1|TRBJ2-1
CATSGTSGPARYNEQFF
TGTGCCACCTCTGGGACTAGCGGGCCTGCGCGGTACAATGAGCAGTTCTTC
>TRBD1|NA|TRBV28|TRBJ1-1
CASSRDRNTEAFF
TGTGCCAGCTCTCGGGACAGGAACACTGAAGCTTTCTTT
>TRBD1|NA|TRBV28|TRBJ1-5
CASSPRTGMGNQPQHF
TGTGCCAGCAGTCCTCGGACAGGGATGGGCAATCAGCCCCAGCATTTT
>TRBD1|NA|TRBV19|TRBJ2-3
CASSIGTGGTDTQYF
TGTGCCAGTAGTATCGGGACAGGGGGCACAGATACGCAGTATTTT
>TRBD2|NA|TRBV2|TRBJ2-3
CASSEVAGDTQYF
TGTGCCAGCAGTGAAGTAGCGGGAGATACGCAGTATTTT